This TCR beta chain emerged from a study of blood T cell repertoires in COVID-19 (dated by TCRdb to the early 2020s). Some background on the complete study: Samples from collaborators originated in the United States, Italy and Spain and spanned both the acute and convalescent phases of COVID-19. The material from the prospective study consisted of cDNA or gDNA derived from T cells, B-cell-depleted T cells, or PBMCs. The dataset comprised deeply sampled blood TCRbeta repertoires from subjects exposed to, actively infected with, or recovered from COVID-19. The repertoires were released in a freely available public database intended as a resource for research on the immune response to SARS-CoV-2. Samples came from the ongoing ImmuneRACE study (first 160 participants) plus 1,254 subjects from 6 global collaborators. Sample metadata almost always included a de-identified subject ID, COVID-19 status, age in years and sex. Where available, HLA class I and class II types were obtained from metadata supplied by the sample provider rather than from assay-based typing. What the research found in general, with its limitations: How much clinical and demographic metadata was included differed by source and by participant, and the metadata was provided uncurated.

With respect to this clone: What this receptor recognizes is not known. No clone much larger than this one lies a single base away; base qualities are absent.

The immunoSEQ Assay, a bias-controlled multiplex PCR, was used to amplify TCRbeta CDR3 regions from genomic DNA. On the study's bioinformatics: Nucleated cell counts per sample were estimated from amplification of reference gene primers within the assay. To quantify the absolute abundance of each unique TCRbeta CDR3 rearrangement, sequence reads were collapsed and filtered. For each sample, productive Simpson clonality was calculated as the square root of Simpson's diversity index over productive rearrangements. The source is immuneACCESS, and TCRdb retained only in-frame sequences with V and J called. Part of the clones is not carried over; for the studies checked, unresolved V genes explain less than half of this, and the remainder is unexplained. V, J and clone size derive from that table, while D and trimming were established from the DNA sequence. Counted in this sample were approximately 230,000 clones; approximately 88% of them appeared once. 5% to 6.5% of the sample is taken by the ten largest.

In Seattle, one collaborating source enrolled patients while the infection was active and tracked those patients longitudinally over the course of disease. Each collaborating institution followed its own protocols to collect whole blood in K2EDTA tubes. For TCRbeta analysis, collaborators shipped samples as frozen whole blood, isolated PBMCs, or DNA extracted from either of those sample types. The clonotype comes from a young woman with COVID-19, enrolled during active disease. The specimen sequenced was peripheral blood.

The bases are TGTGCCAGCTCACTAACCACAGGGAAGGGTCAGCCCCAGCATTTT. Its coded protein is CASSLTTGKGQPQHF. The sequence joins TRBV18 to TRBJ1-5, and perhaps TRBD1 as D gene, on 6 matching bases. V gives up 4 bases and J gives up 6 bases, and the segment between their germline ends measures 16 bases. The CDR3 sequence holds 15 residues, the cysteine and phenylalanine included. Only the CDR3 part of the read is kept: 45 bases, read in frame from the first base. According to the germline V gene, CDR1 reads KGHSH and CDR2 reads LQKENI.